The source of this T cell receptor beta chain is a study of a mutant IDH1 vaccine in newly diagnosed glioma. Study details: Prior therapy was radiotherapy, temozolomide, or both; most received both.

This CDR3 comprises 13 residues. V was cut by 5 bases and J by 6 bases, with 11 bases left in between. CDR1 is KGHSH, CDR2 LQKENI, per germline. Data came from immunoSEQ multiplex PCR; TCRdb stores just in-frame clones and leaves some out. The sample yields 59,000 or so clones, about 91% seen once. On this clone: Its antigen is unknown.

The time point is: baseline, week 1 (first vaccination visit). Treatment given: pre-vaccination baseline after standard-of-care therapy. Findings and caveats of the study: Immune responses arising from the vaccine appeared in approximately 93% of patients.

Sample: PBMCs, taken from a glioma patient treated with radiotherapy, temozolomide or both. The rearrangement links TRBV18 to TRBJ1-5; a weak D match, TRBD1 (5 bases). The receptor was derived from a man between 50 and 59 years old with glioma. CDR3 residues: CASSAGISQPQHF. DNA for the CDR3: TGTGCCAGCTCAGCAGGGATAAGTCAGCCCCAGCATTTT.